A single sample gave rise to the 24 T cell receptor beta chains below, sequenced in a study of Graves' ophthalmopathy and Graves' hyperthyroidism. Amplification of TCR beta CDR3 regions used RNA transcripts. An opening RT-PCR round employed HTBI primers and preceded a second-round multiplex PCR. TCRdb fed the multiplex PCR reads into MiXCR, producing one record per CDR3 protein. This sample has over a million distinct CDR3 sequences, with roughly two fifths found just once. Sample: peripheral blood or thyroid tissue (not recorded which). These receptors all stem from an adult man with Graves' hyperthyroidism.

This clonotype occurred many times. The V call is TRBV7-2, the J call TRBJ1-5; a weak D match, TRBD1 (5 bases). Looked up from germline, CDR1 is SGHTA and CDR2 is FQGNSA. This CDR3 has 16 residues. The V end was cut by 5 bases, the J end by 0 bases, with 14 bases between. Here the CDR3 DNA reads TGTGCCAGCAGCCCATGGGGCGGAGATAGCAATCAGCCCCAGCATTTT. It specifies CASSPWGGDSNQPQHF.

CDR3 sequence reads: CASSSETGRRDSPLHF. CDR3 bases: TGTGCCAGCAGTTCCGAGACAGGTAGAAGGGATTCACCCCTCCACTTT. The chain couples TRBV6-2 or TRBV6-3 to TRBJ1-6; tentatively, D is TRBD1 (6 bases). V was clipped by 4 bases and J by 8 bases, with 18 bases between them. This CDR3 region has 16 residues. Per germline, CDR1 MNHEY and CDR2 SVGEGT.

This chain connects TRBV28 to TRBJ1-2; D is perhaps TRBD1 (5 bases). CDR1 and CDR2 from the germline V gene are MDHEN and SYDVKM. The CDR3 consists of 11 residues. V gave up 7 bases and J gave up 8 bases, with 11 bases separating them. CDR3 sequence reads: CASTWGVGYTF. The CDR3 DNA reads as TGTGCCAGCACATGGGGGGTAGGCTACACCTTC.

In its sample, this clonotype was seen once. Here the CDR3 reads CSVEMRIAEAFF. CDR3 DNA: TGCAGCGTTGAAATGCGGATTGCCGAAGCTTTCTTT. V gene TRBV29-1 combines with J gene TRBJ1-1; D not certain. The CDR3 is 12 amino acids. V lost 2 bases and J 8 bases, leaving 12 bases between the germline ends. The germline V gene has CDR1 SQVTM and CDR2 ANQGSEA.

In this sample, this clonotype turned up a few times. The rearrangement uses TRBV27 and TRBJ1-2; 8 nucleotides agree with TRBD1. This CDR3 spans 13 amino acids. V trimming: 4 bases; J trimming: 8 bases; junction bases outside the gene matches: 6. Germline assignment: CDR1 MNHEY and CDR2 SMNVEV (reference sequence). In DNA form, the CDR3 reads TGTGCCAGCAGTTGGACCGGGACAGGAGGCTACACCTTC. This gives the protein CASSWTGTGGYTF.

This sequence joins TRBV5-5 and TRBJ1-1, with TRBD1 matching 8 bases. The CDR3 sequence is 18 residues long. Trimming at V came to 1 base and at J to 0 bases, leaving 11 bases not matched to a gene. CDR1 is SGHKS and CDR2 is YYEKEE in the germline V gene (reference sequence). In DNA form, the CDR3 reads TGTGCCAGCAGCTTGCACTACGGTGACAGGGGTTTGAACACTGAAGCTTTCTTT. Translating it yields CASSLHYGDRGLNTEAFF.

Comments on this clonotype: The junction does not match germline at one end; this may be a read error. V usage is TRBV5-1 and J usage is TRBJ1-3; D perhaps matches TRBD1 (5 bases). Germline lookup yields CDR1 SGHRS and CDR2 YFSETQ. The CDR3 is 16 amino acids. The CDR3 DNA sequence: TGCGCCAGTAGCTTGGCCCGGGCAGGGTCCGGAAACACCATATATTTT. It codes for CASSLARAGSGNTIYF.

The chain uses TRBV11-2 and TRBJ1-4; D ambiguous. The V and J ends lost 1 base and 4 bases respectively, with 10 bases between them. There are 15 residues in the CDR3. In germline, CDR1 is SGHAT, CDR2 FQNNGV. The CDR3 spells CASSLGRQFNEKLFF. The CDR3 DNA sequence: TGTGCCAGCAGCTTAGGACGGCAATTTAATGAAAAACTGTTTTTT.

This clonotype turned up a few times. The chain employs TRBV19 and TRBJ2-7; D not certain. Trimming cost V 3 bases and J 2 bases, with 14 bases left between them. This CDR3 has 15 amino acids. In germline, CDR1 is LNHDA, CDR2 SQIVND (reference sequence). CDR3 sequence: CASSIDAFIAYEQYF. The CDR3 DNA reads TGTGCCAGTAGTATCGATGCCTTTATCGCCTACGAGCAGTACTTC. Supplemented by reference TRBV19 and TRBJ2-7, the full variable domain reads DGGITQSPKYLFRKEGQNVTLSCEQNLNHDAMYWYRQDPGQGLRLIYYSQIVNDFQKGDIAEGYSVSREKKESFPLTVTSAQKNPTAFYLCASSIDAFIAYEQYFGPGTRLTVT.

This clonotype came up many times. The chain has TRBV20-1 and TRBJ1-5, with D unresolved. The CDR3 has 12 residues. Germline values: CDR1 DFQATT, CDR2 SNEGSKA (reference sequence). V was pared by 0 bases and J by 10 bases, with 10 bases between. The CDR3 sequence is CSARDLGSPQHF. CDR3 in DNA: TGCAGTGCTAGAGATCTAGGGTCCCCCCAGCATTTT.

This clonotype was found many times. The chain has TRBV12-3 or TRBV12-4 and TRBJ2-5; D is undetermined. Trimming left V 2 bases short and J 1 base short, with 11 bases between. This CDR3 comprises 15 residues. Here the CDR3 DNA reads TGTGCCAGCAGTTTAATCTCCAGGATCCAAGAGACCCAGTACTTC. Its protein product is CASSLISRIQETQYF.

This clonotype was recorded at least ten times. This chain's CDR3 is CASSLALGGSAYEQYF. In nucleotides, the CDR3 is TGTGCCAGCAGCTTAGCGCTAGGGGGGAGCGCATACGAGCAGTACTTC. The genes are TRBV7-9 and TRBJ2-7, with D perhaps TRBD1 or TRBD2 (6 bases each). There are 16 residues in the CDR3. V lost 0 bases, J lost 4 bases, and 16 bases lay in between. The germline gives CDR1 SEHNR, CDR2 FQNEAQ (reference sequence).

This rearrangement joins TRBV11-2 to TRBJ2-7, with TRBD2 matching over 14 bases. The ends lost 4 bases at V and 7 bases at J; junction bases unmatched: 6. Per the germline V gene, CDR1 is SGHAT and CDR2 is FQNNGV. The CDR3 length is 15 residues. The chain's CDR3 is CASSSGLAGAEEQYF. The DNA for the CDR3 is TGTGCCAGCAGCTCGGGACTAGCGGGAGCTGAAGAGCAGTACTTC.

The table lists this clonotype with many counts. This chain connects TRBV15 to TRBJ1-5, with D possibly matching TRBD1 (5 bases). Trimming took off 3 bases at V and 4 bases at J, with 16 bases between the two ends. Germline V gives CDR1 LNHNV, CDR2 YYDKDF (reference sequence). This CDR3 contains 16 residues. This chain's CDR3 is CATSRSLRQPNQPQHF. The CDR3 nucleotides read TGTGCCACCAGCAGGAGCTTACGACAGCCTAATCAGCCCCAGCATTTT.

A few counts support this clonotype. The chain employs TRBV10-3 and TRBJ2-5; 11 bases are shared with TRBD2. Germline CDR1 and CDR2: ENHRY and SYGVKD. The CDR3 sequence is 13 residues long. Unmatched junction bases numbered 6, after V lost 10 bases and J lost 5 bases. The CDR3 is CATLAGGLETQYF. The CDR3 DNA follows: TGTGCCACCCTAGCGGGAGGCCTTGAGACCCAGTACTTC.

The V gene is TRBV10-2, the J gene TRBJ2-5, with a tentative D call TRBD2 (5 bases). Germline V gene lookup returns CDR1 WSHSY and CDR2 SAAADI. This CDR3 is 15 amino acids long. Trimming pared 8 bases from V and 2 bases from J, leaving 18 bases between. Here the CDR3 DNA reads TGCGCCAGCCTTGAGGGTTTGGATCGGCAAGAGACCCAGTACTTC. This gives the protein CASLEGLDRQETQYF.

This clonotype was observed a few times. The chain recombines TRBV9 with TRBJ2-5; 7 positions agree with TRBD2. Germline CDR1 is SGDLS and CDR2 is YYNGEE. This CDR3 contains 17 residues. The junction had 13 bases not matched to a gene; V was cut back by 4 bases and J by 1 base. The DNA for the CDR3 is TGTGCCAGCAGCCAAGATGCCGGACTAGAGGCCCAAGAGACCCAGTACTTC. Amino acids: CASSQDAGLEAQETQYF.

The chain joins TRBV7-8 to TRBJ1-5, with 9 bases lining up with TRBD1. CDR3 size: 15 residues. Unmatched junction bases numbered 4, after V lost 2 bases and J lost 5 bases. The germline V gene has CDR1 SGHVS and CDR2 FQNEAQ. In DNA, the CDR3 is TGTGCCAGCAGCTTAACAGGGGGCGCCGATCAGCCCCAGCATTTT. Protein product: CASSLTGGADQPQHF. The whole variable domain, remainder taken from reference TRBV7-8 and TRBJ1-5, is GAGVSQSPRYKVAKRGQDVALRCDPISGHVSLFWYQQALGQGPEFLTYFQNEAQLDKSGLPSDRFFAERPEGSVSTLKIQRTQQEDSAVYLCASSLTGGADQPQHFGDGTRLSIL.

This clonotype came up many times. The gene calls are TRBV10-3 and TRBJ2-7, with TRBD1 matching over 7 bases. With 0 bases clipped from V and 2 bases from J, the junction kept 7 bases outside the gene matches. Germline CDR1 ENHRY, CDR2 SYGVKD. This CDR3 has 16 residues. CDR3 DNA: TGTGCCATCAGTGAGTCGGGTAGGGGGCGACCCTACGAGCAGTACTTC. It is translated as CAISESGRGRPYEQYF.

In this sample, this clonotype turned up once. The CDR3 coding sequence is TGTGCCAGACAGAGGAGGGTCAGTTACACCGGGGAGCTGTTTTTT. Its translation is CARQRRVSYTGELFF. V usage is TRBV2 and J usage is TRBJ2-2, with TRBD2 as a possible D gene (6 bases). Germline CDR1 is SNHLY and CDR2 is FYNNEI. The CDR3 length is 15 residues. With 9 bases removed from V and 3 bases from J, the gap between germline ends came to 17 bases. Based on the CDR3 plus reference TRBV2 and TRBJ2-2, the full variable domain is EPEVTQTPSHQVTQMGQEVILRCVPISNHLYFYWYRQILGQKVEFLVSFYNNEISEKSEIFDDQFSVERPDGSNFTLKIRSTKLEDSAMYFCARQRRVSYTGELFFGEGSRLTVL.

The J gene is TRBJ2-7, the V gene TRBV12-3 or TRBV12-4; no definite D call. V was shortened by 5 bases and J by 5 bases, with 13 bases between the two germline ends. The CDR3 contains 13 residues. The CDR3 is CASSPNGFDEQYF. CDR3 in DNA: TGTGCCAGCAGTCCTAACGGTTTCGACGAGCAGTACTTC.

CDR3 region: CASSVSLGGATQYF. CDR3 DNA sequence: TGTGCCAGCAGCGTAAGCCTCGGGGGAGCGACCCAGTACTTC. This sequence joins TRBV7-9 and TRBJ2-5; TRBD2 is a possible D gene (6 bases). V shed 5 bases and J shed 7 bases, with 17 bases lying between them. The CDR3 loop spans 14 amino acids. CDR1 and CDR2 from the germline V gene are SEHNR and FQNEAQ (reference sequence).

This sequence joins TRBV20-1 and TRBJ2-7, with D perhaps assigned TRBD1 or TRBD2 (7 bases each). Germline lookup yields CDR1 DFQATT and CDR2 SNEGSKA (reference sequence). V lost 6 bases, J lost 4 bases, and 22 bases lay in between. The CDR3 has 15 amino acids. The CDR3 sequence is CSAGETGRVPYEQYF. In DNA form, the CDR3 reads TGCAGTGCCGGGGAGACAGGGAGGGTACCGTACGAGCAGTACTTC.

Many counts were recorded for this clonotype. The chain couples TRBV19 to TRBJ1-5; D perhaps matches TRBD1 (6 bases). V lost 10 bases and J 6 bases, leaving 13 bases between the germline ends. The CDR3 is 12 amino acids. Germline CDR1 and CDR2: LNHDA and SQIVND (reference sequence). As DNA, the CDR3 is TGTGCCATCGGGGGCGTTGGTCAGCCCCAGCATTTT. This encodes CAIGGVGQPQHF.